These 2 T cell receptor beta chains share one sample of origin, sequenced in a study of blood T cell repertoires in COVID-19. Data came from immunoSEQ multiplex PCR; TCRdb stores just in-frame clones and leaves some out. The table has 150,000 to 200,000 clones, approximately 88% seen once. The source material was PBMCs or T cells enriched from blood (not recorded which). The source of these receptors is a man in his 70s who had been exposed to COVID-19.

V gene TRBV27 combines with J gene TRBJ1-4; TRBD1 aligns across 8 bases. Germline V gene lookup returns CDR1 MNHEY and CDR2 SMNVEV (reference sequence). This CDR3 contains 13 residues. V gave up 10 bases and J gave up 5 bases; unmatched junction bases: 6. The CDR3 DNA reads TGTGCCATCTTGGACAGGGCAAATGAAAAACTGTTTTTT. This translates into CAILDRANEKLFF.

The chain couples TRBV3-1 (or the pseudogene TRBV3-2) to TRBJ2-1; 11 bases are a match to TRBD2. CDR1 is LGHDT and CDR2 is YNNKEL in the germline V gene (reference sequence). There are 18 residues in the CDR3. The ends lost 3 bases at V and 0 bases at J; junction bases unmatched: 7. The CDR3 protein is CASSQGGLAESSYNEQFF. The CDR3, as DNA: TGTGCCAGCAGCCAGGGGGGACTAGCGGAAAGCTCCTACAATGAGCAGTTCTTC.